This T cell receptor beta chain was captured by sequencing in a study of cytomegalovirus exposure and HLA in healthy donors. CDR1 is MNHEY and CDR2 is SMNVEV in the germline V gene (reference sequence). V gave up 5 bases and J gave up 1 base; unmatched junction bases: 8. CDR3 length: 15 residues. The PCR was carried out with 60 Vbeta primers and 13 Jbeta primers. Generated by immunoSEQ multiplex PCR, the TCRdb table keeps only in-frame clones and is missing some. The table lists roughly 150,000 clones, under 70% of them singletons. This rearrangement joins TRBV27 to TRBJ2-7; 7 positions match TRBD2. The TCR sequence derives from a woman aged 25 to 39 in good health and CMV-seropositive. Sequencing was performed on PBMCs. The CDR3 spells CASSPEVAGSYEQYF. The CDR3 DNA follows: TGTGCCAGCAGTCCGGAGGTAGCGGGTTCCTACGAGCAGTACTTC.